The T cell receptor (beta chain) under discussion was sequenced for a study of CD8 T cells in Susac syndrome. High-throughput TCR beta sequencing covered peripheral CD8+ and CD4+ T cells. TEMRA cells were FACS-enriched, with CD8+ and CD4+ T cells isolated negatively. RNA amounts of 0.5 to 1 ug underwent reverse transcription with random hexamers. Amplification of the TCR beta CDR3 was carried out by immunoSEQ multiplex PCR, which spanned a total of 54 Vbeta and 13 Jbeta segments. Via MiXCR, TCRdb re-called the immunoSEQ multiplex PCR reads, giving one row per CDR3 protein. The profile shows roughly 120,000 distinct CDR3 sequences, 94% of them singletons. V shed 7 bases, J shed 1 base, and the junction held 10 bases outside the gene matches. The germline gives CDR1 DFQATT, CDR2 SNEGSKA (reference sequence). The CDR3 has 16 amino acids.

The chain has TRBV20-1 and TRBJ2-7, with 13 bases aligning to TRBD2. Sample: CD4+ T cells from PBMCs. The receptor comes from a human donor with multiple sclerosis. CDR3 DNA: TGCAGTGTTCCTGGACTAGCGGGGGCTCCATCCTACGAGCAGTACTTC. This encodes CSVPGLAGAPSYEQYF.